The rows below give T cell receptor beta chains drawn from one sample of a study of blood T cells in healthy people across ages. TCRdb ran MiXCR on the 5' RACE reads and lists one entry per CDR3 protein. Seen here are 1.5 million to 2 million distinct CDR3 sequences, around half observed once, and the top ten hold 2.1%. The material sequenced was blood. These receptors were collected from a woman between 35 and 50 years old in good health. Each CDR3 is given with its conserved first and last residue. The order of the fields is clone size, V gene, D gene, J gene, CDR3 protein, CDR3 DNA. The D gene is left open where the match is weak. The listing skips clone size in some rows; elsewhere it reads once, few, many or a size class.

NA,TRBV27,NA,TRBJ2-7,CASSLSSRVPYEQYF,TGTGCCAGCAGTTTATCTAGCAGGGTGCCCTACGAGCAGTACTTC
NA,TRBV27,NA,TRBJ1-5,CASRARTGSNQPQHF,TGTGCCAGCCGCGCGCGGACTGGTAGCAATCAGCCCCAGCATTTT
few,TRBV20-1,NA,TRBJ2-1,CSARDLRGSSYNEQFF,TGCAGTGCTAGAGATCTTAGGGGGAGCTCCTACAATGAGCAGTTCTTC
NA,TRBV20-1,NA,TRBJ2-5,CSARWGAGEQYF,TGCAGTGCTAGATGGGGGGCGGGAGAGCAGTACTTC
NA,TRBV7-7,TRBD2,TRBJ2-3,CASSLFAGGPEDTQYF,TGTGCTAGCAGCTTATTTGCGGGGGGGCCAGAAGATACGCAGTATTTT
NA,TRBV27,TRBD1,TRBJ2-7,CASSSLGQGAYEQYF,TGTGCCAGCAGTTCCCTGGGACAGGGAGCCTACGAGCAGTACTTC
NA,TRBV3-1,NA,TRBJ2-3,CASSQDGAGNTDTQYF,TGTGCCAGCAGCCAAGATGGGGCGGGGAACACAGATACGCAGTATTTT
few,TRBV7-2,TRBD2,TRBJ2-5,CATSTSGGYTQETQYF,TGTGCCACCTCGACTAGCGGGGGGTATACCCAAGAGACCCAGTACTTC
NA,TRBV18,TRBD2,TRBJ2-1,CASSPSGTSGYEQFF,TGTGCCAGCTCACCGTCCGGGACTAGCGGCTATGAGCAGTTCTTC
NA,TRBV28,NA,TRBJ2-3,CASSFEIGVQYF,TGTGCCAGCAGTTTTGAGATCGGGGTGCAGTATTTT
NA,TRBV20-1,TRBD1,TRBJ2-5,CSAREIQGKYQETQYF,TGCAGTGCTAGAGAGATACAGGGGAAGTACCAAGAGACCCAGTACTTC
NA,TRBV7-2,TRBD1,TRBJ1-1,CASSWGQPLTEAFF,TGTGCCAGCAGCTGGGGACAGCCCCTCACTGAAGCTTTCTTT
few,TRBV4-2,TRBD2,TRBJ2-7,CASSLAPTSGGSYEQYF,TGTGCCAGCAGCCTTGCCCCGACTAGCGGGGGATCCTACGAGCAGTACTTC
NA,TRBV6-2/TRBV6-3,NA,TRBJ2-3,CASSYLPTPGLTGDTQYF,TGTGCCAGCAGTTACTTACCAACTCCGGGACTTACTGGAGATACGCAGTATTTT
once,TRBV5-4,NA,TRBJ2-1,CASSLDRTPGHEQFF,TGTGCCAGCAGCTTGGATAGGACTCCGGGGCATGAGCAGTTCTTC
NA,TRBV9,NA,TRBJ2-1,CASSVPQGLEQFF,TGTGCCAGCAGCGTACCCCAGGGGTTGGAGCAGTTCTTC
few,TRBV6-2/TRBV6-3,TRBD1,TRBJ2-5,CASSRWGTGQETQYF,TGTGCCAGCAGTCGCTGGGGGACAGGCCAAGAGACCCAGTACTTC
few,TRBV20-1,NA,TRBJ2-6,CSASPGQGRAGANVLTF,TGCAGTGCTAGCCCGGGGCAGGGGAGAGCTGGGGCCAACGTCCTGACTTTC
NA,TRBV7-2,TRBD2,TRBJ2-3,CASRTDEGRGGPGGDTQYF,TGTGCCAGCAGAACCGATGAGGGACGCGGGGGGCCAGGTGGAGATACGCAGTATTTT
NA,TRBV11-3,NA,TRBJ1-1,CASSFALDTEAFF,TGTGCCAGCAGCTTTGCCCTTGACACTGAAGCTTTCTTT
few,TRBV6-5,TRBD2,TRBJ2-5,CASSYSGRGDHQYF,TGTGCCAGCAGTTACTCAGGTCGGGGGGATCACCAGTACTTC
NA,TRBV18,NA,TRBJ1-1,CASSPPGQGGDEAFF,TGTGCCAGCTCACCACCGGGGCAGGGCGGGGATGAAGCTTTCTTT
NA,TRBV5-1,NA,TRBJ2-3,CASSSRLAGDTQYF,TGCGCCAGCAGCTCCAGGCTGGCAGGCGATACGCAGTATTTT
few,TRBV25-1,NA,TRBJ1-5,CASSGANQPQHF,TGTGCCAGCTCAGGGGCCAATCAGCCCCAGCATTTT
few,TRBV6-1,NA,TRBJ2-3,CASWRQVLWDTQYF,TGTGCCAGCTGGAGACAGGTTTTATGGGATACGCAGTATTTT
NA,TRBV7-2,NA,TRBJ2-3,CASSLAAESTDTRYF,TGTGCCAGCAGCTTAGCAGCGGAGAGCACAGATACGCGGTATTTT
few,TRBV4-1,NA,TRBJ2-7,CASSQAVSSSYEQYF,TGCGCCAGCAGCCAAGCAGTGAGCAGCTCCTACGAGCAGTACTTC
NA,TRBV7-6,NA,TRBJ1-6,CASSMDRRDSPLHF,TGTGCCAGCAGCATGGACAGACGGGATTCACCCCTCCACTTT
NA,TRBV7-2,TRBD1,TRBJ2-7,CASSPYRGQREQYF,TGTGCCAGCAGCCCTTACAGGGGGCAGCGCGAGCAGTACTTC
many,TRBV7-2,NA,TRBJ1-2,CASSYSATLGGSNGYTF,TGTGCCAGCAGCTACTCCGCTACGCTCGGGGGATCTAATGGCTACACCTTC
NA,TRBV11-2,NA,TRBJ2-1,CASSLRSGKDYNEQFF,TGTGCCAGCAGCTTACGGTCAGGGAAGGACTACAATGAGCAGTTCTTC
NA,TRBV6-5,NA,TRBJ2-5,CASSLRRVEEAQYF,TGTGCCAGCAGCCTCCGACGGGTGGAAGAGGCCCAGTACTTC
NA,TRBV15,TRBD2,TRBJ2-5,CATSRERGGQETQYF,TGTGCCACCAGCAGAGAACGGGGGGGTCAAGAGACCCAGTACTTC
NA,TRBV7-2,NA,TRBJ2-7,CASSLAGQIYEQYF,TGTGCCAGCAGCTTAGCTGGACAGATCTACGAGCAGTACTTC
NA,TRBV9,NA,TRBJ2-1,CASSARWGPGPNNEQFF,TGTGCCAGCAGCGCCCGATGGGGGCCCGGTCCTAACAATGAGCAGTTCTTC
few,TRBV12-3/TRBV12-4,NA,TRBJ2-3,CASSSQGSLADTQYF,TGTGCCAGCAGTTCTCAAGGGAGTCTCGCTGATACGCAGTATTTT
few,TRBV5-1,NA,TRBJ2-7,CASSLPGLTYEQYF,TGTGCCAGCAGCTTACCGGGACTTACATACGAGCAGTACTTC
NA,TRBV6-2/TRBV6-3,NA,TRBJ1-4,CASRMRRLTNEKLFF,TGTGCCAGCCGGATGAGACGGTTAACTAATGAAAAACTGTTTTTT
few,TRBV20-1,NA,TRBJ2-3,CSAEEEDTQYF,TGCAGTGCGGAGGAGGAAGATACGCAGTATTTT
few,TRBV21-1,NA,TRBJ2-5,CASSPRRSDPNAETQYF,TGTGCCAGCAGCCCCCGGCGGTCTGATCCAAACGCCGAGACCCAGTACTTC
few,TRBV25-1,NA,TRBJ1-2,CASSESPPNYGYTF,TGTGCCAGCAGTGAGTCTCCCCCTAACTATGGCTACACCTTC
NA,TRBV4-3,TRBD1,TRBJ2-7,CASSQEGQGFYEQYF,TGCGCCAGCAGCCAAGAGGGACAGGGTTTCTACGAGCAGTACTTC
NA,TRBV3-1,NA,TRBJ1-1,CASSQVGMNTEAFF,TGTGCCAGCAGCCAAGTCGGAATGAACACTGAAGCTTTCTTT
NA,TRBV7-2,NA,TRBJ2-1,CASSRVGLQDEQFF,TGTGCCAGCAGCCGAGTGGGCCTCCAGGATGAGCAGTTCTTC
NA,TRBV3-1,TRBD2,TRBJ2-1,CASSQAGTSSEQFF,TGTGCCAGCAGCCAAGCCGGGACTAGCAGTGAGCAGTTCTTC
NA,TRBV29-1,TRBD1,TRBJ2-7,CSVNTGTGAYEQYF,TGCAGCGTTAATACCGGGACAGGGGCCTACGAGCAGTACTTC